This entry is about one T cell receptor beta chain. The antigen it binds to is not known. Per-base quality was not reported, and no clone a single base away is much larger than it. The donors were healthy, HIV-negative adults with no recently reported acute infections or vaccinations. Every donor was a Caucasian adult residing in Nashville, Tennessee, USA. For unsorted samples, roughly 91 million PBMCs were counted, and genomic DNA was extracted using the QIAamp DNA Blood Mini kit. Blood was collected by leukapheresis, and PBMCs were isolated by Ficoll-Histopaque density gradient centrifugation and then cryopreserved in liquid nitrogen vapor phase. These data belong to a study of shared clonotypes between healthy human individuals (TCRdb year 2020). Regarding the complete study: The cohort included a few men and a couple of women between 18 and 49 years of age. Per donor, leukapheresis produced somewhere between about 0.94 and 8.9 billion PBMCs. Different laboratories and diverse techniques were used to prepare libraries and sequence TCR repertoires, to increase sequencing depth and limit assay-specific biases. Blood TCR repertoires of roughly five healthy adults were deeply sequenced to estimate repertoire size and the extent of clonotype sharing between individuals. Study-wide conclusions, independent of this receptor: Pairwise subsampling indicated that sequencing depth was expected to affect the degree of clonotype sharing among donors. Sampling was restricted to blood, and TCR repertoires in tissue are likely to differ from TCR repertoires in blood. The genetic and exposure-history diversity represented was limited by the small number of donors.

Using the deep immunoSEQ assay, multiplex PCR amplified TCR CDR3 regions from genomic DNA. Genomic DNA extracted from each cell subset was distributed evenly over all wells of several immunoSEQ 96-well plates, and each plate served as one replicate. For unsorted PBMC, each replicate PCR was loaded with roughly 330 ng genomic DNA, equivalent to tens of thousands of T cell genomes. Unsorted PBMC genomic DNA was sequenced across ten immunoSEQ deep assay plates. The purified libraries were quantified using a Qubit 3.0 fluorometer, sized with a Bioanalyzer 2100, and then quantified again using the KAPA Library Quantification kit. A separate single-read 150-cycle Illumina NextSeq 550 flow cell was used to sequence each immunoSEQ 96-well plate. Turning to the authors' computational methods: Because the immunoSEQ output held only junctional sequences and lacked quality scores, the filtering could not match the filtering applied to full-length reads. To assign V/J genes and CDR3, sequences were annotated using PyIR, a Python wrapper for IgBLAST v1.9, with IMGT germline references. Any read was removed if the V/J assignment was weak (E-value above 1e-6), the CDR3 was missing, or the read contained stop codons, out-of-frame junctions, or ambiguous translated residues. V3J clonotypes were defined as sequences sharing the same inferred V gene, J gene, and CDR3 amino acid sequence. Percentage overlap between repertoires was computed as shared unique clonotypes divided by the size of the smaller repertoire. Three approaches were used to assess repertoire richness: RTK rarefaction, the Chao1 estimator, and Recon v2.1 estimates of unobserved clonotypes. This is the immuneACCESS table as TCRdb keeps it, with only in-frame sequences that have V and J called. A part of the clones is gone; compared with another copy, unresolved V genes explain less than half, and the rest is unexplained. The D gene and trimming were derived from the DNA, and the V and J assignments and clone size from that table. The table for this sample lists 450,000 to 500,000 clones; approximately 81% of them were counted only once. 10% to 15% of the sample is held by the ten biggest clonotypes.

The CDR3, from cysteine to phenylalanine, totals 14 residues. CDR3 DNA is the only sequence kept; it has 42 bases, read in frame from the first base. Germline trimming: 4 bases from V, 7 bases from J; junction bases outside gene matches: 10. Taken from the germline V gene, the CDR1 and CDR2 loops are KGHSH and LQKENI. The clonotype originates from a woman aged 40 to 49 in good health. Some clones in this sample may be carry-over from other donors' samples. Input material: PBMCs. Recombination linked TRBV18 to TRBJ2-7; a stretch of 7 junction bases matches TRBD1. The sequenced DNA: TGTGCCAGCTCACTACCGGGGACAGAAGGAGAGCAGTACTTC. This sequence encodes CASSLPGTEGEQYF. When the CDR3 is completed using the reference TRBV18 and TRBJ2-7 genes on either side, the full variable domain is NAGVMQNPRHLVRRRGQEARLRCSPMKGHSHVYWYRQLPEEGLKFMVYLQKENIIDESGMPKERFSAEFPKEGPSILRIQQVVRGDSAAYFCASSLPGTEGEQYFGPGTRLTVT.